The clone carrying this T cell receptor beta chain appeared once. Its target is not known. The entry originates in a study of cytomegalovirus exposure and HLA in healthy donors. Points from the study as a whole: The authors later linked a missense DCLRE1C variant to TCR beta V- and J-gene trimming. Most subjects had HLA-A and HLA-B alleles reportedly predicted accurately by TCR beta sequences.

Primers: 60 Vbeta forward and 13 Jbeta reverse. Profiling relied on immunoSEQ multiplex PCR, and the TCRdb table lists in-frame clones only, not all of them. The sample lists 100,000 to 150,000 clones, 78% occurring once. This CDR3 has 13 residues. Germline V lookup: CDR1 SGHTA, CDR2 FQGNSA. The V end was cut by 4 bases, the J end by 4 bases, with 7 bases between. The TCR sequence derives from a middle-aged man in good health and CMV-seronegative. Input material: PBMCs. The gene calls are TRBV7-2 and TRBJ2-2; D gene uncertain. CDR3 sequence: CASSSRSTGELFF. The CDR3 region has the DNA TGTGCCAGCAGCTCCCGGAGCACCGGGGAGCTGTTTTTT.